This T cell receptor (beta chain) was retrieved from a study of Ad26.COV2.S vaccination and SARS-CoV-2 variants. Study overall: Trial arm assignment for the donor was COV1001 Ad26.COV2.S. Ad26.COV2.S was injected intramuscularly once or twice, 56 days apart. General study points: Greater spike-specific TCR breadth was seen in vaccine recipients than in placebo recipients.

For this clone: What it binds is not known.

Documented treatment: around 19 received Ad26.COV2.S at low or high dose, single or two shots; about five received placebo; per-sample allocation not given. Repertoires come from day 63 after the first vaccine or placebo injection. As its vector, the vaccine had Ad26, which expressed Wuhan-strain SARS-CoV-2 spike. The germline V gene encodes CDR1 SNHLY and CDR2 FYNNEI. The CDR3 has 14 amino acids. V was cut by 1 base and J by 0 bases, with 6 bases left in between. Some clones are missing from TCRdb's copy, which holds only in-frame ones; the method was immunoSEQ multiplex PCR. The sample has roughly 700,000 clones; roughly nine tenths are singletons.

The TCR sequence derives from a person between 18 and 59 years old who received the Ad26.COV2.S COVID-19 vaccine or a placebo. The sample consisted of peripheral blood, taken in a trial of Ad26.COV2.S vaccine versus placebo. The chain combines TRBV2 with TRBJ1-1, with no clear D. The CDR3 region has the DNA TGTGCCAGCAGTGAAGAGGGCGTGAACACTGAAGCTTTCTTT. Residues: CASSEEGVNTEAFF.